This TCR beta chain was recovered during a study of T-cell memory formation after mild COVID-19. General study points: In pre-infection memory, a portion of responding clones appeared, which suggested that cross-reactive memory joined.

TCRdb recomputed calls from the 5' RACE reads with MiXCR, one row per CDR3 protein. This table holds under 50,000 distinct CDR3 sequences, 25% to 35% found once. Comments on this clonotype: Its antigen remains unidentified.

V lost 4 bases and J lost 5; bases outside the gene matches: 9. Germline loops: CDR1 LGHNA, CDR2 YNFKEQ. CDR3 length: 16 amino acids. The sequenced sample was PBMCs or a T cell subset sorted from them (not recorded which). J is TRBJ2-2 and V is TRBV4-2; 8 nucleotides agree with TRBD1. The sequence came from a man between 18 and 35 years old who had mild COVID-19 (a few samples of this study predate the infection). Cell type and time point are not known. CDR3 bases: TGTGCCAGCAGCCCAACAGGACAGGGTAAAACCGGGGAGCTGTTTTTT. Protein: CASSPTGQGKTGELFF.